This T cell receptor beta chain was recorded in a study of technical replicates of blood from several donors. TCRdb's table, derived via immunoSEQ multiplex PCR, lists solely in-frame clones and lacks some. The table records tens of thousands of clones, about 97% of them present only once. Trimming removed 0 bases from V and 1 base from J, with 11 bases in between. The CDR3 has 15 residues. Germline CDR1 is SGDLS and CDR2 is YYNGEE. This clonotype originated in a human donor in good health. V usage is TRBV9 and J usage is TRBJ2-7; D possibly corresponds to TRBD2 (6 bases). Material: T cells isolated from PBMCs. As DNA, the CDR3 is TGTGCCAGCAGCGTAGTGGCGGGACCTTCCTACGAGCAGTACTTC. Protein product: CASSVVAGPSYEQYF.